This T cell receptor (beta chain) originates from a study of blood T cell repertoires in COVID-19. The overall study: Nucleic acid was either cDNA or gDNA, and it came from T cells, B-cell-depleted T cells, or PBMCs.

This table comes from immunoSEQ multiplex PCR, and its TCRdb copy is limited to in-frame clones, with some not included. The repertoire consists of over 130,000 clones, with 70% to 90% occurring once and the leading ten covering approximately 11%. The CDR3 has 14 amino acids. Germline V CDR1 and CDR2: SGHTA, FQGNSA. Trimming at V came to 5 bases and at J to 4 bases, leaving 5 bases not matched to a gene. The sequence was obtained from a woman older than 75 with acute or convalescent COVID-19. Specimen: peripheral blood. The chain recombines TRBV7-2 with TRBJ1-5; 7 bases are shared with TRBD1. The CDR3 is CASSIGTENQPQHF. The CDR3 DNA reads TGTGCCAGCAGCATTGGGACAGAAAATCAGCCCCAGCATTTT.